This TCR beta chain appears in the sequencing data of a study of control samples from healthy donors and cancer patients. J gave up 8 bases and V 5 bases, and 5 bases lay outside the gene matches. Per germline, CDR1 SGHVS and CDR2 FQNEAQ. The CDR3 extends over 12 amino acids. Sequencing was performed with immunoSEQ multiplex PCR; in TCRdb, only in-frame clones are kept and a portion is missing. Of some 70,000 clones listed, approximately 86% are singletons. What was sequenced was blood. The chain recombines TRBV7-8 with TRBJ1-2; 7 nucleotides agree with TRBD1. This clonotype was sampled from a man in his 60s in good health. The CDR3 nucleotides read TGTGCCAGCAGCCCAACAGGGGTGGGCTACACCTTC. It encodes CASSPTGVGYTF.